This T cell receptor beta chain was identified in a study of blood T cell repertoires in COVID-19. Method: immunoSEQ multiplex PCR; TCRdb's copy keeps in-frame clones and lacks some. The sample consists of about 340,000 clones, 80% to 90% of them appearing once. The trim removed 4 bases at V and 0 bases at J, leaving 6 bases unmatched. CDR1 LGHDT and CDR2 YNNKEL come from the germline V gene (reference sequence). The CDR3 spans 15 residues. Seattle patient enrollment occurred during active infection, with longitudinal follow-up thereafter. The sequence came from a woman in her fifties or sixties with COVID-19, enrolled during active disease. V gene TRBV3-1 (or the pseudogene TRBV3-2) combines with J gene TRBJ2-7; 7 nucleotides line up with TRBD2. The sample consisted of peripheral blood. CDR3: CASSLTGTTSYEQYF. The CDR3 coding sequence is TGTGCCAGCAGCCTCACCGGGACTACCTCCTACGAGCAGTACTTC.